Listed here is a single T cell receptor beta chain. It has no known antigen specificity. Qualities for individual bases were not recorded, and no much larger clone is one base off. Using the deep immunoSEQ assay, TCR CDR3 regions were amplified from genomic DNA by multiplex PCR. Extracted genomic DNA from each cell subset was distributed evenly across all wells of several immunoSEQ 96-well plates, and each plate was treated as a replicate. For sorted subsets, roughly 200 ng of genomic DNA, equivalent to some 30,000 T cell genomes, went into each replicate PCR. Purified libraries were measured with a Qubit 3.0 fluorometer, size-checked on a Bioanalyzer 2100, and measured again with the KAPA Library Quantification kit. Each immunoSEQ 96-well plate was sequenced on its own single-read 150-cycle Illumina NextSeq 550 flow cell. The study's own analysis went as follows. Because only junctional sequences without quality scores were contained in the immunoSEQ output, filtering matching that applied to full-length reads could not be performed. To assign V/J genes and CDR3, sequences were annotated using PyIR, a Python wrapper for IgBLAST v1.9, with IMGT germline references. Reads with weak V/J assignments (E-value above 1e-6), missing CDR3, stop codons, out-of-frame junctions, or ambiguous translated residues were removed. V3J clonotypes were defined by identical inferred V gene, J gene, and CDR3 amino acid sequence. Percentage overlap between repertoires was computed as shared unique clonotypes divided by the size of the smaller repertoire. RTK rarefaction, the Chao1 estimator, and Recon v2.1 estimates of unobserved clonotypes were used to assess repertoire richness. For all TCRbeta clonotypes obtained by the gDNA method from several donors, generation probabilities were computed with OLGA. TCRdb retrieved this table from immuneACCESS and kept in-frame rearrangements only. Not all clones are present; in checked studies, unresolved V genes account for under half, and no reason is known for the remainder. The V and J calls and clone size come from that table; D and trimming were worked out from the DNA. The sample table holds roughly 550,000 clones, of which roughly 95% were seen once. Of the sample, 0.09% to 0.13% falls within the top ten clones.

Deletion took 7 bases off V and 0 bases off J, with a span of 10 bases between the germline ends. Its CDR3 holds 13 amino acids, cysteine through phenylalanine. CDR3 DNA only is kept here, 39 bases in frame from base 1. The germline V gene (reference sequence) specifies MNHEY as CDR1 and SMNVEV as CDR2. The sample is drawn from a study of shared clonotypes between healthy human individuals (dated by TCRdb to 2020 to 2022). In terms of the full investigation: A few men and a couple of women, aged 18 to 49 years, made up the cohort. Per donor, three plates each were used for CD4 naive and CD4 memory, two for CD8 naive, and one for CD8 memory. The study deeply sequenced blood TCR repertoires of five healthy adults to estimate repertoire size and the extent of clonotype sharing between individuals. To increase sequencing depth and limit assay-specific biases, different laboratories used diverse techniques to prepare libraries and sequence TCR repertoires. Leukapheresis yielded between about 0.94 and 9 billion PBMCs per donor.

Results and caveats for the whole study, not just this receptor: Incomplete sequencing was indicated by rarefaction of sorted-subset datasets, despite the large sequencing depth. Roughly 5% of naive CD4, approximately 3.7% of naive CD8, roughly 2.4% of memory CD4, and about 0.4% of memory CD8 clonotypes were shared across several donors. Estimated clonotype richness was generally larger for naive than for memory subsets. Based on pairwise subsampling, the degree of clonotype sharing among donors was expected to be affected by sequencing depth. Sampling was limited to blood, and TCR repertoires in tissue likely differ from TCR repertoires in blood. Compared with non-shared clonotypes, the clonotypes found in all four sorted-subset donors had higher generation probabilities. The genetic and exposure-history diversity represented was limited by the small number of donors.

For the CD8 naive samples, CD45RO-negative cells were positively selected for CCR7, yielding a CD45RA+CCR7+ population from which TemRA cells were excluded. Donors were healthy HIV-negative adults with no recently reported acute infections or vaccinations. All donors were Caucasian adults living in Nashville, Tennessee, USA. After blood collection by leukapheresis, PBMCs were isolated using Ficoll-Histopaque density gradient centrifugation and then cryopreserved in the vapor phase of liquid nitrogen. Purity and quantity of every magnetically sorted T cell population were checked by analytical flow cytometry. Each sorted fraction had its genomic DNA isolated and then quantified by UV absorbance on a Nanodrop 2000c.

The chain links TRBV27 with TRBJ2-7, with no D gene named confidently. Sequencing was performed on naive CD8+ T cells sorted from blood. This sample's cell subset or site label indicates: CD45RA+CCR7+. The sequence was collected from a young woman in good health. This receptor has the CDR3 CASILRSSYEQYF. The bases are TGTGCCAGCATTTTGCGGAGCTCCTACGAGCAGTACTTC.